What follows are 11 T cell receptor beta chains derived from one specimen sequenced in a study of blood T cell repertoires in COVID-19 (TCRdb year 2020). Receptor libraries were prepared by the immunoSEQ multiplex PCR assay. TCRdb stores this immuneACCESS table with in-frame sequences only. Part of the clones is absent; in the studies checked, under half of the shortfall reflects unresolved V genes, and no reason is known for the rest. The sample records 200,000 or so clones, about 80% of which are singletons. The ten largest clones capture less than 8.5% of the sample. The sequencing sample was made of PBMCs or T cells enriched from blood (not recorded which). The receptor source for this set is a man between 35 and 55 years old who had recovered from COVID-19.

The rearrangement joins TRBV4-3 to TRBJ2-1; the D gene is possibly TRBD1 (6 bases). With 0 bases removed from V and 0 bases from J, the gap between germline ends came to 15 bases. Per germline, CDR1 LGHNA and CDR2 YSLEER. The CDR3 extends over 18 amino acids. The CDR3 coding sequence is TGCGCCAGCAGCCAAGAAGTCCTAACAGGGAACTCCTACAATGAGCAGTTCTTC. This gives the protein CASSQEVLTGNSYNEQFF.

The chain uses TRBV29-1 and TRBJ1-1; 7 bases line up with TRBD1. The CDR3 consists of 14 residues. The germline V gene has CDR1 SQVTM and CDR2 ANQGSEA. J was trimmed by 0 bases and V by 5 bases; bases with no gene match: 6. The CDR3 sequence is CSVKTGRLNTEAFF. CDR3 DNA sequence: TGCAGCGTTAAGACAGGGAGGTTGAACACTGAAGCTTTCTTT.

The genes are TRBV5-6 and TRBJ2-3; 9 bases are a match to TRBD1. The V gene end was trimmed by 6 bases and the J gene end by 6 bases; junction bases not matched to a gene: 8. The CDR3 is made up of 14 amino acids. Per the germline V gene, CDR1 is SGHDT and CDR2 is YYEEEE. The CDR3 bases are TGTGCCAGCACTCCAGACAGGGGGAGGGATACGCAGTATTTT. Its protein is CASTPDRGRDTQYF. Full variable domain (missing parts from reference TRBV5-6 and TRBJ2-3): DAGVTQSPTHLIKTRGQQVTLRCSPKSGHDTVSWYQQALGQGPQFIFQYYEEEERQRGNFPDRFSGHQFPNYSSELNVNALLLGDSALYLCASTPDRGRDTQYFGPGTRLTVL.

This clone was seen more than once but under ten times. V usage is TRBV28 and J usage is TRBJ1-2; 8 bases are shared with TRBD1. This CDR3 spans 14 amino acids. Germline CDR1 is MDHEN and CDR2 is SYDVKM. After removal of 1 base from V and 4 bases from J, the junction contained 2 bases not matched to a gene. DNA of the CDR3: TGTGCCAGCAGTTTATCAGGGGGCATCTATGGCTACACCTTC. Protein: CASSLSGGIYGYTF.

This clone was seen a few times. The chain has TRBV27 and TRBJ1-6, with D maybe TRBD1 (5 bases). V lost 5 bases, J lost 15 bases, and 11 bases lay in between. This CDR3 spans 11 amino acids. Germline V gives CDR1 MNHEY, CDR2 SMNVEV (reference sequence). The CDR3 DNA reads TGTGCCAGCAGTACGGGGGGGAACCTCCACTTT. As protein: CASSTGGNLHF.

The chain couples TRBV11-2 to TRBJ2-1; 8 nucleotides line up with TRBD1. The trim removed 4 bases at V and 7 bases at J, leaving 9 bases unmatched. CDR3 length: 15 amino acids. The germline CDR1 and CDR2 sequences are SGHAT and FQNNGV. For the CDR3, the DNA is TGTGCCAGCAGCTCTAGGACAGGGTCGGGGAATGAGCAGTTCTTC. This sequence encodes CASSSRTGSGNEQFF.

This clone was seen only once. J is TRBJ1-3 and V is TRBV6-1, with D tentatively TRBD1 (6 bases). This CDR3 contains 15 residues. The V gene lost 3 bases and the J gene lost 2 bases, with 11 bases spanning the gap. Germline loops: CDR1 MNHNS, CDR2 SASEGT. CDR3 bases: TGTGCCAGCAGTGATAACAGGGTCGCTGGAAACACCATATATTTT. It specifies CASSDNRVAGNTIYF.

CDR3 residues: CASSWGWAGQGAGRAGELFF. For the CDR3, the DNA is TGCGCCAGCAGTTGGGGTTGGGCAGGACAGGGTGCGGGTCGTGCCGGGGAGCTGTTTTTT. This chain links TRBV5-1 with TRBJ2-2; 8 nucleotides match TRBD1. CDR1 SGHRS and CDR2 YFSETQ come from the germline V gene. The CDR3 is 20 amino acids. V lost 5 bases, J lost 6 bases, and 24 bases stayed unmatched.

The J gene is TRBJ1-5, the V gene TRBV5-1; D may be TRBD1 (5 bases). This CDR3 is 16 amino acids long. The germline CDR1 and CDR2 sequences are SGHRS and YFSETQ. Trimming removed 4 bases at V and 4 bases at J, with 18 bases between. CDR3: CASSPGLTADNQPQHF. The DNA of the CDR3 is TGCGCCAGCAGCCCCGGTCTGACAGCCGATAATCAGCCCCAGCATTTT.

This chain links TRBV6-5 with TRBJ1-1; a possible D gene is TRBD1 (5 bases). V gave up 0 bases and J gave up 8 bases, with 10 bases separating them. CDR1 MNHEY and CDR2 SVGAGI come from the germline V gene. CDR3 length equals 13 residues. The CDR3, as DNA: TGTGCCAGCAGTTACTCGGGTGGACAAGAAGCTTTCTTT. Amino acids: CASSYSGGQEAFF.

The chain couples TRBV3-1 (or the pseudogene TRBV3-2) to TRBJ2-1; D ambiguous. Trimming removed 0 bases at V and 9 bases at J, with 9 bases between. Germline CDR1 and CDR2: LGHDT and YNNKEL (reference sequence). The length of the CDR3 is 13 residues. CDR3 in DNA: TGTGCCAGCAGCCAAGACCTCAACGGTGAGCAGTTCTTC. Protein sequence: CASSQDLNGEQFF.